This is a list of T cell receptor beta chains from one sample in a study of T cells in Graves' hyperthyroidism and ophthalmopathy. TCRdb recomputed calls from the multiplex PCR reads with MiXCR, one row per CDR3 protein. The profile covers over 300,000 distinct CDR3 sequences, with about 13% appearing a single time and 34% taken by the ten largest. The sequenced material came from blood. These receptors all stem from a woman aged 35 to 49 with Graves' ophthalmopathy. CDR3s leave out the opening cysteine and the closing phenylalanine or tryptophan. A D gene is named only where the DNA matches it firmly. Some rows mark clone size as missing; the rest say once, few, many or name a class of expanded clone.

clone_size d_call j_call v_call cdr3_aa
many TRBD2 TRBJ2-7 TRBV6-1 ASRGLAEGSSEQY
many TRBD1 TRBJ1-1 TRBV27 ASSSRQGMNTEAF
many . TRBJ2-2 TRBV7-2 ASSSRPDGELF
. . TRBJ2-1 TRBV2 ASRGGRRPAGNEQF
few . TRBJ1-6 TRBV27 ASSFGQDSPLH
many TRBD2 TRBJ2-3 TRBV5-1 ASSWTSGGTTDTQY
many . TRBJ1-5 TRBV24-1 ATSDSTGEVQPQH
. . TRBJ1-3 TRBV18 ASSPSGNGASGNTIY
few . TRBJ2-1 TRBV3-1 ASSRQTGNSYNEQF
few . TRBJ1-6 TRBV10-3 ATSDRTTSPLH
many . TRBJ1-6 TRBV6-1 ASSAGQFSPLH
. . TRBJ2-5 TRBV5-1 ASSRTAQETQY
many . TRBJ2-1 TRBV18 ASSPRPDEQF
. . TRBJ1-5 TRBV19 ASGQATGINQPQH
many . TRBJ1-1 TRBV28 ASSLDLVGGKAEAF
few TRBD2 TRBJ2-1 TRBV29-1 SVESFIGASGRFNEQF
many . TRBJ2-5 TRBV28 ASRAGGSQETQY
many . TRBJ2-2 TRBV10-3 AIGSLPLNTGELF
many TRBD2 TRBJ2-5 TRBV15 ATSRAGGGQETQY
many TRBD1 TRBJ1-5 TRBV5-1 ASSLSTGDNQPQH
many . TRBJ2-7 TRBV29-1 SVALGFEQY
many TRBD2 TRBJ2-6 TRBV6-5 ASSYGGGPSGANVLT
many . TRBJ2-5 TRBV2 ASSEAVQQETQY
. . TRBJ2-1 TRBV12-3/TRBV12-4 ASSAGDEQF
many TRBD2 TRBJ2-2 TRBV29-1 SVAGGGNTGELF
many . TRBJ1-6 TRBV10-3 AIRRDTPNSPLH
. TRBD1 TRBJ1-4 TRBV5-1 ASSSGQGVEKLF
many TRBD2 TRBJ2-7 TRBV28 ASSWTSGVYEQY
many . TRBJ2-7 TRBV2 ASSPRGPPDYEQY
many . TRBJ2-7 TRBV15 ATSRESTYEQY
many . TRBJ2-1 TRBV7-2 ASSWEYEQF
few TRBD1 TRBJ2-6 TRBV19 ASSIEGTGSGANVLT
. . TRBJ2-7 TRBV6-1 ASSEASVSYEQY
many TRBD1 TRBJ1-4 TRBV6-2/TRBV6-3 ASSRQGAANEKLF
many TRBD1 TRBJ2-7 TRBV24-1 ATSDPGEAGGWNEQY
many TRBD2 TRBJ2-7 TRBV30 AWVTSGTYEQY
many . TRBJ2-5 TRBV12-3/TRBV12-4 ASSFAGNPVSPQY
. . TRBJ1-6 TRBV14 ASSLVDGVSPLH
many . TRBJ2-7 TRBV12-3/TRBV12-4 ASSSTSWGEQY
many . TRBJ1-6 TRBV27 ASSLNRDNSPLH
many . TRBJ2-3 TRBV12-3/TRBV12-4 ASSFQGADTQY
. TRBD1 TRBJ2-1 TRBV4-1 ASALTLGQKNEQF
. TRBD1 TRBJ2-1 TRBV20-1 SASRDRDNEQF
many . TRBJ1-1 TRBV20-1 SARQGSTEAF
. TRBD1 TRBJ1-1 TRBV20-1 SAIDRTGQLNTEAF
. . TRBJ1-4 TRBV12-3/TRBV12-4 ASSLRRGEKLF
many TRBD2 TRBJ2-7 TRBV27 ASSAGTSGRSNEQY
few . TRBJ2-1 TRBV5-1 ASSVEDPAYNEQF
few . TRBJ1-1 TRBV6-1 ASSEGPTDTEAF
many . TRBJ1-1 TRBV27 ASSFFFGARDTEAF
many TRBD1 TRBJ1-2 TRBV12-3/TRBV12-4 ASSLPDRTGSGYT
many . TRBJ1-5 TRBV20-1 SLDGSHSNQPQH
. . TRBJ2-5 TRBV12-3/TRBV12-4 ASLLRETQH
few . TRBJ2-7 TRBV6-1 ASKETLTYEQY